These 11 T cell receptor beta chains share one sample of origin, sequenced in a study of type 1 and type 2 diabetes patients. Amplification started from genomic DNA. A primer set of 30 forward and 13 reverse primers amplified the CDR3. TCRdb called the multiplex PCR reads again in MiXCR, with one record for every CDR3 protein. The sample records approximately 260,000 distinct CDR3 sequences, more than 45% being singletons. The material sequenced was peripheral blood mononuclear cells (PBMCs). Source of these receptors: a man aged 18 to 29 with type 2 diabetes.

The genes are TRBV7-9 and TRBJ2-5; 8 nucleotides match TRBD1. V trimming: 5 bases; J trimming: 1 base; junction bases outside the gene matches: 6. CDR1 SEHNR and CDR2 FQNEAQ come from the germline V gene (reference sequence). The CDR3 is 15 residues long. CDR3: CASSPTGQAQETQYF. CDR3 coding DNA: TGTGCCAGCAGCCCCACGGGACAGGCCCAAGAGACCCAGTACTTC.

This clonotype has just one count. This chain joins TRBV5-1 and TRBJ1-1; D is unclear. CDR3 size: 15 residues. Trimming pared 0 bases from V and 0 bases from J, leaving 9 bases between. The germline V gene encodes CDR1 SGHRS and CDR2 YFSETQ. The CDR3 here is CASSLAPLMNTEAFF. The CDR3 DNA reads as TGCGCCAGCAGCTTGGCCCCTTTAATGAACACTGAAGCTTTCTTT.

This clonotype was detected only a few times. The CDR3 bases are TGCGCCAGCAGCTTGGACAGCCACGAGACCCAGTACTTC. Translating it yields CASSLDSHETQYF. J is TRBJ2-5 and V is TRBV5-1, with D uncertain. The length of the CDR3 is 13 residues. Germline V lookup: CDR1 SGHRS, CDR2 YFSETQ. Between the trimmed V and J ends, which lost 0 bases and 5 bases, there was a span of 8 bases.

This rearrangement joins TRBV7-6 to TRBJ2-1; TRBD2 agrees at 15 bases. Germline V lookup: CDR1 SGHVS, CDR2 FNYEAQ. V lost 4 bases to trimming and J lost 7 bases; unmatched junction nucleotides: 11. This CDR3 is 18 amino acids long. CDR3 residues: CASSSTGTSGGLGNEQFF. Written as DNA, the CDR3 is TGTGCCAGCAGCTCAACCGGGACTAGCGGGGGGTTGGGTAATGAGCAGTTCTTC.

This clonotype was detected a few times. The CDR3 loop reads CSARKLGTPGETQYF. CDR3 bases: TGCAGTGCTAGGAAGTTGGGTACTCCTGGGGAGACCCAGTACTTC. The V gene is TRBV20-1, the J gene TRBJ2-5, with D uncertain. Per germline, CDR1 DFQATT and CDR2 SNEGSKA (reference sequence). Trimming left V 3 bases short and J 5 bases short, with 19 bases between. The CDR3 has 15 residues.

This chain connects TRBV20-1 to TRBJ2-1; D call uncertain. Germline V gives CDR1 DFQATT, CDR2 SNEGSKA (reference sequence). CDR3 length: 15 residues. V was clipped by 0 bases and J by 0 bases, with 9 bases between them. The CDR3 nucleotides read TGCAGTGCTAGAGATGCGAGAGACTCCTACAATGAGCAGTTCTTC. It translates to CSARDARDSYNEQFF.

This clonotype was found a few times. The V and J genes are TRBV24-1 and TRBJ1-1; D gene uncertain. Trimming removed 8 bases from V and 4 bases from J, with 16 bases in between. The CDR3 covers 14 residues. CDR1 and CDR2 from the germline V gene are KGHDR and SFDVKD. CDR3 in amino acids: CATTDGPQATEAFF. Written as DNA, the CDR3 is TGTGCCACCACGGACGGACCCCAGGCCACTGAAGCTTTCTTT.

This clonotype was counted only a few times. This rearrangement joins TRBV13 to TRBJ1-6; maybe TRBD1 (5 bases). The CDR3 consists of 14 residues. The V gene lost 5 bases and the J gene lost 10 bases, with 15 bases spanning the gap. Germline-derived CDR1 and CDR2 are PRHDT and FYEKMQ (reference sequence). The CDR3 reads CASSARSGGSPLHF. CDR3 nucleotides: TGTGCCAGCAGCGCCCGCTCGGGGGGGTCACCCCTCCACTTT.

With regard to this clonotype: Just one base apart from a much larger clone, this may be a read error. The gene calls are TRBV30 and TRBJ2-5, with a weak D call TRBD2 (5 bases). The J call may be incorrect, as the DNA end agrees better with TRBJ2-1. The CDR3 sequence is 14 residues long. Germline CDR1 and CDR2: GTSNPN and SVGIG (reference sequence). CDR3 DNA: TGTGCCTGGATCAACCGAGGGCGCAGTAATGAGCAGTTCTTC. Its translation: CAWINRGRSNEQFF.

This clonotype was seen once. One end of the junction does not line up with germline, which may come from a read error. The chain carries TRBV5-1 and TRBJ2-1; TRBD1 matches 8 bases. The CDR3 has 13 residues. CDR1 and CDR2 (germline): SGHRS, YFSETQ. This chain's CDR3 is CASNLDRENEQFF. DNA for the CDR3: TGCGCCAGCAACTTGGACAGGGAGAATGAGCAGTTCTTC.

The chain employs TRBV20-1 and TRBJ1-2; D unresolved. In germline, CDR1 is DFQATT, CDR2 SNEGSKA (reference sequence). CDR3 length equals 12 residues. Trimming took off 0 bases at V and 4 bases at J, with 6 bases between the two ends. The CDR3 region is CSAREQSYGYTF. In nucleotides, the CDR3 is TGCAGTGCTAGAGAGCAGTCCTATGGCTACACCTTC.